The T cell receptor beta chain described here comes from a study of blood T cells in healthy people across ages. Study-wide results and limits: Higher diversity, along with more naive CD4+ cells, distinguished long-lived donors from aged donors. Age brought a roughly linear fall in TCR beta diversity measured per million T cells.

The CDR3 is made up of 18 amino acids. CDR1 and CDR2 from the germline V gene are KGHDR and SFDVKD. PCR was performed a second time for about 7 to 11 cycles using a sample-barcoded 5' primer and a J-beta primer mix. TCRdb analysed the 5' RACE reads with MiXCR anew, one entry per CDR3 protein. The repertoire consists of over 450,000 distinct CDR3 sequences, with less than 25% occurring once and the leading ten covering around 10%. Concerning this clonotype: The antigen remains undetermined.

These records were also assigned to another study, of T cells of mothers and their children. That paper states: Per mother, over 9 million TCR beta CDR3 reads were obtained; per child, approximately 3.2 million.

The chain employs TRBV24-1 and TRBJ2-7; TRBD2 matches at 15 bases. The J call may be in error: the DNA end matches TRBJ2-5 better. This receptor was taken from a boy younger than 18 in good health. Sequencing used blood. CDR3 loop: CATSDPGLAGGIQETQYF. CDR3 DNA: TGTGCCACCAGTGACCCGGGACTAGCGGGAGGCATCCAAGAGACCCAGTACTTC.